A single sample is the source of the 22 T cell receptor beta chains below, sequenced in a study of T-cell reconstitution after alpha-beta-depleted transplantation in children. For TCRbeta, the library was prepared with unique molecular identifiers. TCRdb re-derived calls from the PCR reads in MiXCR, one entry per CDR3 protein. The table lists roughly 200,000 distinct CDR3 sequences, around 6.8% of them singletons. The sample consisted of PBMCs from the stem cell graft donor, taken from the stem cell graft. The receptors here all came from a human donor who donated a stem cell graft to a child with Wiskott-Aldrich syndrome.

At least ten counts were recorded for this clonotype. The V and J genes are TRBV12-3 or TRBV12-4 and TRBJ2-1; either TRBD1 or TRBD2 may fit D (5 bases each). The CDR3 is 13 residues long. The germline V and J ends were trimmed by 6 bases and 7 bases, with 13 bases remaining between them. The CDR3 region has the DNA TGTGCCAGCAGCCGGCGGGCAGGGAATGAGCAGTTCTTC. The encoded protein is CASSRRAGNEQFF.

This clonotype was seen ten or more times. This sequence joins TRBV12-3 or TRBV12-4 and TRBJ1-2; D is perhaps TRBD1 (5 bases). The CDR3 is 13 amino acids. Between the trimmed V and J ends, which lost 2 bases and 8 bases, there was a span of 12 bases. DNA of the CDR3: TGTGCCAGCAGTTTATCAGGGTTCGACGGCTACACCTTC. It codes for CASSLSGFDGYTF.

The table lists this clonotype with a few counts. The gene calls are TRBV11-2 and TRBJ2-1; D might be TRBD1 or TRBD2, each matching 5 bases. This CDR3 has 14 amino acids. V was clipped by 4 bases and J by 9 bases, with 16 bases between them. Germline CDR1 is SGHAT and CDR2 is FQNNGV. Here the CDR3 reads CASSSPGPWSEQFF. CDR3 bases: TGTGCCAGCAGCTCTCCGGGACCCTGGAGTGAGCAGTTCTTC.

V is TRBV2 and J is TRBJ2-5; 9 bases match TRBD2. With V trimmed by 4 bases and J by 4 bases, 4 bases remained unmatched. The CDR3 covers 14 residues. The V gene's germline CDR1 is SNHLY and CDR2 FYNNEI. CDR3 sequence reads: CASSVSSGAETQYF. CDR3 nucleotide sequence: TGTGCCAGCAGTGTGTCTAGCGGGGCAGAGACCCAGTACTTC.

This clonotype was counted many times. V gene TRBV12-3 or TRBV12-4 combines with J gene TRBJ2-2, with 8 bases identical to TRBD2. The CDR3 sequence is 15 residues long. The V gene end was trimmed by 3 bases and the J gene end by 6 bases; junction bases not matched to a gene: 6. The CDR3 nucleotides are TGTGCCAGCAGTTTTGTCGGGGGGGCCTCCGGGGAGCTGTTTTTT. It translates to CASSFVGGASGELFF.

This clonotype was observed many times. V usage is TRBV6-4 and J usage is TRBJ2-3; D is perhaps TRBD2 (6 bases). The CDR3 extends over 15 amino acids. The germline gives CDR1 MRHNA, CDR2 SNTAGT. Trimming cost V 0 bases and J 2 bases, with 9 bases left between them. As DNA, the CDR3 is TGTGCCAGCAGTGACTCGGCGGGGAACACAGATACGCAGTATTTT. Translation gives CASSDSAGNTDTQYF.

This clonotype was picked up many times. CDR3 in amino acids: CATTGLVRDEQYF. The CDR3 DNA follows: TGTGCCACCACGGGACTAGTTAGGGACGAGCAGTACTTC. This chain joins TRBV6-5 and TRBJ2-7; TRBD2 matches 8 bases. J lost 5 bases, V lost 10 bases, and 10 bases had no gene match. Per the germline V gene, CDR1 is MNHEY and CDR2 is SVGAGI. This CDR3 is built from 13 residues.

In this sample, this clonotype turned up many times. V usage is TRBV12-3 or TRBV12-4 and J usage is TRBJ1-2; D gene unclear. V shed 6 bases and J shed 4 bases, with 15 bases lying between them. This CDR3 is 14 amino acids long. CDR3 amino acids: CASRLTEVGYGYTF. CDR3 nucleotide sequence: TGTGCCAGCAGGCTAACTGAGGTGGGCTATGGCTACACCTTC.

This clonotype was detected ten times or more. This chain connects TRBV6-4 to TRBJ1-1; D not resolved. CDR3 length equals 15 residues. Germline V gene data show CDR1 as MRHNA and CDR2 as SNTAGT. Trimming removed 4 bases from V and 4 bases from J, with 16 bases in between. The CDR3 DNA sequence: TGTGCCAGCAGTGTAACCTCGGGGTTGTTCACTGAAGCTTTCTTT. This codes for CASSVTSGLFTEAFF.

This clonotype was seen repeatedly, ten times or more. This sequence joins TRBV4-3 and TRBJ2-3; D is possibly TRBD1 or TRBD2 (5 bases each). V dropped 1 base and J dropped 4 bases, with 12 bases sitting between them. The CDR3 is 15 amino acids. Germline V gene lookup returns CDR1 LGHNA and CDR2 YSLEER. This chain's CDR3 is CASSQGGAEADTQYF. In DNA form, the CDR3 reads TGCGCCAGCAGCCAAGGAGGGGCAGAGGCAGATACGCAGTATTTT.

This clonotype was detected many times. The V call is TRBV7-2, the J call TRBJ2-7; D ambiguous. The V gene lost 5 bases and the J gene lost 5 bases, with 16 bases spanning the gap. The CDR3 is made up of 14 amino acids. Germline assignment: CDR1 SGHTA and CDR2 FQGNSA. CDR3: CASSPSRITNEQYF. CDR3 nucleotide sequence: TGTGCCAGCAGCCCATCCCGGATAACTAACGAGCAGTACTTC.

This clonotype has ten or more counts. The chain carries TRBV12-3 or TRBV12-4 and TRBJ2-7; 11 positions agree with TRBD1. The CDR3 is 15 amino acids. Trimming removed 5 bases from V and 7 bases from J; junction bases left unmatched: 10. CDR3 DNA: TGTGCCAGCAGTACCGGGACAGGGGGGGGCAGGGAGCAGTACTTC. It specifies CASSTGTGGGREQYF.

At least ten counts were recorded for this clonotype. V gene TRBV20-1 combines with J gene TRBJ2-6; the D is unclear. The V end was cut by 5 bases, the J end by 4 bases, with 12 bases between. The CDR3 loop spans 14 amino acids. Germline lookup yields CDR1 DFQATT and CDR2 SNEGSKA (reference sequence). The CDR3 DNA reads TGCAGTGCTCTGGACCCGAAGGGGGCCAACGTCCTGACTTTC. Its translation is CSALDPKGANVLTF.

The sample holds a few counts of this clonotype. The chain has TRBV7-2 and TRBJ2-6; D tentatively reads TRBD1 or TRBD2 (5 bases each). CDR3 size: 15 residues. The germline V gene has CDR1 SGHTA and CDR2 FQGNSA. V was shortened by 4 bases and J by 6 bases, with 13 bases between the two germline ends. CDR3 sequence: CASSSPGTTANVLTF. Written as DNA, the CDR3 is TGTGCCAGCAGCTCCCCGGGGACGACGGCCAACGTCCTGACTTTC. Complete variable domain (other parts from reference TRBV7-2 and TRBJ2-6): GAGVSQSPSNKVTEKGKDVELRCDPISGHTALYWYRQSLGQGLEFLIYFQGNSAPDKSGLPSDRFSAERTGGSVSTLTIQRTQQEDSAVYLCASSSPGTTANVLTFGAGSRLTVL.

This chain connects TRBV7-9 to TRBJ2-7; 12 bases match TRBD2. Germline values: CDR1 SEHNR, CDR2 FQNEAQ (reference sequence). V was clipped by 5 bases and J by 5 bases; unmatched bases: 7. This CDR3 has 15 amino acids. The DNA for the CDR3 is TGTGCCAGCAGCCAGACTAGCGGGAGATTCCACGAGCAGTACTTC. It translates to CASSQTSGRFHEQYF.

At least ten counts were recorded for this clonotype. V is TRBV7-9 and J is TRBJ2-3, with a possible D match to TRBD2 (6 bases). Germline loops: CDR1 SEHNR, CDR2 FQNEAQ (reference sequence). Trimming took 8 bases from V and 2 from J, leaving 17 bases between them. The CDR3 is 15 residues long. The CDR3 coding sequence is TGTGCCAGCTCCCAGGGACTGCACTACACAGATACGCAGTATTTT. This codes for CASSQGLHYTDTQYF.

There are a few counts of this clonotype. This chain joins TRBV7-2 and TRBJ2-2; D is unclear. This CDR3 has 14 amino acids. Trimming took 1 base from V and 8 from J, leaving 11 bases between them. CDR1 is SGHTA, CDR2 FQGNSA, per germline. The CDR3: CASSLGVGPGELFF. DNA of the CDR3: TGTGCCAGCAGCTTAGGTGTCGGTCCGGGGGAGCTGTTTTTT. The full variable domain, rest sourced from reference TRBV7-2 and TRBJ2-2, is GAGVSQSPSNKVTEKGKDVELRCDPISGHTALYWYRQSLGQGLEFLIYFQGNSAPDKSGLPSDRFSAERTGGSVSTLTIQRTQQEDSAVYLCASSLGVGPGELFFGEGSRLTVL.

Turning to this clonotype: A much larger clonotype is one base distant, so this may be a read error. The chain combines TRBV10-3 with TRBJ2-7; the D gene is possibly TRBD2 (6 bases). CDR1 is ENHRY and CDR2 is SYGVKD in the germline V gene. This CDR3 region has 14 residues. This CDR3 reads CAISGRTAGYEQHF. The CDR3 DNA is TGTGCCATCAGTGGGCGGACTGCGGGGTACGAGCAGCACTTC.

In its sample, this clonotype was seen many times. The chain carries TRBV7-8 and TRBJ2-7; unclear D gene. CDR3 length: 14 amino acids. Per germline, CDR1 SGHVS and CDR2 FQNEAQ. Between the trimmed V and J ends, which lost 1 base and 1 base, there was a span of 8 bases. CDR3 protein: CASSLVMSSYEQYF. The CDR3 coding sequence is TGTGCCAGCAGCTTAGTTATGTCTTCCTACGAGCAGTACTTC.

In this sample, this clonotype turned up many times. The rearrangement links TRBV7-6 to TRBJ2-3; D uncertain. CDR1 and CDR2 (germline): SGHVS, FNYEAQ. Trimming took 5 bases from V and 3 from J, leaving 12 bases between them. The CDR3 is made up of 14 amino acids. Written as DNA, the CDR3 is TGTGCCAGCAGCGGTCATGGGGTGACAGATACGCAGTATTTT. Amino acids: CASSGHGVTDTQYF.

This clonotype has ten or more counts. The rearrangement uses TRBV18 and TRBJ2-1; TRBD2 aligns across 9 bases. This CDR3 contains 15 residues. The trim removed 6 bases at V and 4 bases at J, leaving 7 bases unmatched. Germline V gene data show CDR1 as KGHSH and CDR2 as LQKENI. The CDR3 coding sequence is TGTGCCAGCTCGAAGGGGCTAGCGGGATACAATGAGCAGTTCTTC. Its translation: CASSKGLAGYNEQFF.

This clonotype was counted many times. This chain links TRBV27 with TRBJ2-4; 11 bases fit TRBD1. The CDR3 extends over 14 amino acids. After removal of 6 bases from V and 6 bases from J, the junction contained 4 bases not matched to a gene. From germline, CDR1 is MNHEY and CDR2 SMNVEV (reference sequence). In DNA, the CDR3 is TGTGCCAGCAGACAAGGACAGGGGGCAAACATTCAGTACTTC. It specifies CASRQGQGANIQYF.